This T cell receptor (beta chain) was captured in a study of T cell responses to AZD1222 COVID-19 vaccine. Study findings and constraints: Targeting of unmutated variant regions was reportedly seen in nearly half of spike-specific TCRs. There were vaccine-associated CD4 TCRs across spike, dominant at 160-218 and 743-854.

Produced via immunoSEQ multiplex PCR; TCRdb's table is partial and in-frame only. Of roughly 150,000 clones in the sample, about 90% were seen once. V lost 5 bases to trimming and J lost 4 bases; unmatched junction nucleotides: 4. Germline V lookup: CDR1 SGHTA, CDR2 FQGNSA. The CDR3 runs to 14 residues. As to this clone: The target antigen is unknown.

The sequence was obtained from an adult in good health. This chain joins TRBV7-2 and TRBJ2-4, with 8 bases lining up with TRBD1. Sample: peripheral blood, taken on day 0 of AZD1222 vaccination. The CDR3 DNA follows: TGTGCCAGCAGCCCTGACAGGGGTAAAAACATTCAGTACTTC. Amino acids: CASSPDRGKNIQYF.